Each of the 29 T cell receptor beta chains below was sequenced from the same sample in a study of chemoradiotherapy in HPV16-positive cancers (dated by TCRdb to 2021 to 2024). Receptor libraries were prepared by the immunoSEQ multiplex PCR assay. TCRdb mirrors the immuneACCESS table, restricted to in-frame sequences. Some clones are absent from its copies; in checked studies, under half trace to an unresolved V gene, and the reason for the others is unknown. This sample holds about 68,000 clones; 88% were observed only once. The top ten clonotypes cover 4.2% of the sample. The input for sequencing was blood, taken from a patient who underwent chemoradiotherapy. The receptors come from a human donor with HPV-associated anogenital cancer.

On this clone: Since a much larger clone is just one base distant, this may be a read error. The chain links TRBV9 to TRBJ2-2; D ambiguous. The germline V gene has CDR1 SGDLS and CDR2 YYNGEE. The CDR3 has 12 amino acids. CDR3 in DNA: TGTGCCGGCAGCGTAAGGACCGGGGAGCTGTTTTTT. It encodes CAGSVRTGELFF.

The rearrangement links TRBV11-2 to TRBJ2-3, with 11 bases that match TRBD1. The CDR3 sequence is 16 residues long. CDR1 and CDR2 (germline): SGHAT, FQNNGV. Trimming cost V 5 bases and J 4 bases; bases outside gene matches: 8. The CDR3 coding sequence is TGTGCCAGCAGCGTAAGGTGGACAGGGGGCGCAGATACGCAGTATTTT. It encodes CASSVRWTGGADTQYF. Full variable domain (missing parts from reference TRBV11-2 and TRBJ2-3): EAGVAQSPRYKIIEKRQSVAFWCNPISGHATLYWYQQILGQGPKLLIQFQNNGVVDDSQLPKDRFSAERLKGVDSTLKIQPAKLEDSAVYLCASSVRWTGGADTQYFGPGTRLTVL.

V and J are TRBV7-9 and TRBJ1-1, with D possibly being TRBD1 (5 bases). V lost 5 bases, J lost 4 bases, and 17 bases lay in between. The CDR3 extends over 15 amino acids. The germline CDR1 and CDR2 sequences are SEHNR and FQNEAQ (reference sequence). CDR3 in DNA: TGTGCCAGCAGCCTCGCTCTAGGGGCGTCCACTGAAGCTTTCTTT. This encodes CASSLALGASTEAFF.

J is TRBJ2-2 and V is TRBV4-2; 8 nucleotides align to TRBD2. CDR1 and CDR2 from the germline V gene are LGHNA and YNFKEQ. V shed 1 base, J shed 1 base, and the junction held 5 bases outside the gene matches. The CDR3 contains 17 residues. The CDR3 bases are TGTGCCAGCAGCCAAGCAACGGGAGGGGGGAACACCGGGGAGCTGTTTTTT. This translates into CASSQATGGGNTGELFF.

The chain uses TRBV2 and TRBJ1-1; D might be TRBD1 (5 bases). Trimming took 6 bases from V and 7 from J, leaving 18 bases between them. Germline CDR1 is SNHLY and CDR2 is FYNNEI. The CDR3 covers 14 residues. CDR3 sequence: CASRVGGAVSEAFF. CDR3 DNA sequence: TGTGCCAGCAGGGTAGGAGGGGCGGTCAGTGAAGCTTTCTTT.

CDR3 sequence: CASSDLGQATDTQYF. The CDR3 DNA follows: TGTGCCAGCAGTGACCTCGGACAGGCCACAGATACGCAGTATTTT. The rearrangement links TRBV6-4 to TRBJ2-3; TRBD1 aligns across 7 bases. The CDR3 has 15 residues. CDR1 and CDR2 from the germline V gene are MRHNA and SNTAGT. The V gene end was trimmed by 2 bases and the J gene end by 2 bases; junction bases not matched to a gene: 4.

The J gene is TRBJ1-1, the V gene TRBV21-1; TRBD1, as called in the table, went unchecked against the DNA. TRBV21-1 is reported as a pseudogene. The CDR3 has 15 amino acids. Here the CDR3 DNA reads TGTGCCAGCAGCAAAGTCACAGGGACGAACACTGAAGCTTTCTTT. It specifies CASSKVTGTNTEAFF.

The J gene is TRBJ1-5, the V gene TRBV16, with 8 bases lining up with TRBD1. In germline, CDR1 is KGHSY, CDR2 FQNENV. The CDR3 is 15 amino acids. V lost 6 bases to trimming and J lost 1 base; unmatched junction nucleotides: 5. In nucleotides, the CDR3 is TGTGCCAGCAGTCGACAGGGGATCAGCAATCAGCCCCAGCATTTT. Protein product: CASSRQGISNQPQHF.

V and J are TRBV29-1 and TRBJ1-1; 8 positions match TRBD1. In germline, CDR1 is SQVTM, CDR2 ANQGSEA. CDR3 length: 13 residues. With V trimmed by 4 bases and J by 2 bases, 3 bases remained unmatched. This CDR3 reads CSVVRGLNTEAFF. The CDR3 bases are TGCAGCGTTGTCAGGGGGCTCAACACTGAAGCTTTCTTT. Looking up the rest from reference TRBV29-1 and TRBJ1-1 gives the full variable domain: SAVISQKPSRDICQRGTSLTIQCQVDSQVTMMFWYRQQPGQSLTLIATANQGSEATYESGFVIDKFPISRPNLTFSTLTVSNMSPEDSSIYLCSVVRGLNTEAFFGQGTRLTVV.

V usage is TRBV30 and J usage is TRBJ2-5; D remains unclear. This CDR3 is 13 amino acids long. CDR1 is GTSNPN and CDR2 is SVGIG in the germline V gene (reference sequence). V was pared by 0 bases and J by 1 base, with 6 bases between. The CDR3 DNA reads as TGTGCCTGGAGTGTAGTTATCCAAGAGACCCAGTACTTC. It codes for CAWSVVIQETQYF. The complete variable domain, with remaining parts taken from reference TRBV30 and TRBJ2-5, reads SQTIHQWPATLVQPVGSPLSLECTVEGTSNPNLYWYRQAAGRGLQLLFYSVGIGQISSEVPQNLSASRPQDRQFILSSKKLLLSDSGFYLCAWSVVIQETQYFGPGTRLLVL.

This CDR3 reads CSVAPRSYGEQFF. In nucleotides, the CDR3 is TGCAGCGTTGCCCCCAGGTCCTACGGTGAGCAGTTCTTC. This sequence joins TRBV29-1 and TRBJ2-1; D ambiguous. Trimming pared 4 bases from V and 9 bases from J, leaving 16 bases between. CDR3 length: 13 amino acids. Germline loops: CDR1 SQVTM, CDR2 ANQGSEA.

The chain joins TRBV27 to TRBJ2-2; 11 positions match TRBD1. Germline CDR1 is MNHEY and CDR2 is SMNVEV (reference sequence). The CDR3 is made up of 17 amino acids. J gave up 5 bases and V 6 bases, and 11 bases lay outside the gene matches. The CDR3, as DNA: TGTGCCAGCAGCCCGAAGGACAGGGGGCTTAGAACCGGGGAGCTGTTTTTT. Translation: CASSPKDRGLRTGELFF.

The chain combines TRBV5-1 with TRBJ2-3; the D gene is possibly TRBD2 (5 bases). This CDR3 has 14 residues. Germline assignment: CDR1 SGHRS and CDR2 YFSETQ. V lost 1 base and J 0 bases, leaving 6 bases between the germline ends. This CDR3 is CASSLWRSTDTQYF. CDR3 DNA: TGCGCCAGCAGCTTGTGGAGGAGCACAGATACGCAGTATTTT.

The rearrangement joins TRBV15 to TRBJ1-3; 9 bases line up with TRBD1. Germline-derived CDR1 and CDR2 are LNHNV and YYDKDF (reference sequence). This CDR3 region has 20 residues. The J segment lost 3 bases and the V segment lost 1 base, leaving 16 bases of the junction unmatched. CDR3 sequence: CATSRVYRRDRVRYGNTIYF. The CDR3 DNA is TGTGCCACCAGCAGAGTTTACCGCCGGGACAGGGTCCGGTATGGAAACACCATATATTTT.

J is TRBJ2-3 and V is TRBV7-3; D may be TRBD2 (6 bases). This CDR3 has 15 amino acids. From germline, CDR1 is SGHTA and CDR2 FQGTGA. With 2 bases removed from V and 4 bases from J, the gap between germline ends came to 13 bases. The CDR3 sequence is CASSLAGTTSDTQYF. The CDR3 DNA follows: TGTGCCAGCAGCTTAGCGGGAACTACCTCAGATACGCAGTATTTT.

The chain carries TRBV6-6 and TRBJ2-5, with a weak D call TRBD2 (6 bases). V was cut by 6 bases and J by 5 bases, with 16 bases left in between. The CDR3 contains 14 residues. Germline CDR1 is MNHNY and CDR2 is SVGAGI (reference sequence). CDR3 protein: CASRTGTVYETQYF. The CDR3, as DNA: TGTGCCAGCAGGACCGGGACTGTCTATGAGACCCAGTACTTC.

CDR3 amino acids: CASRTDPSSSIQYF. CDR3 bases: TGTGCCAGCAGGACCGATCCTAGCTCCTCCATTCAGTACTTC. The chain carries TRBV6-1 and TRBJ2-4, with D possibly being TRBD2 (5 bases). Germline CDR1 and CDR2: MNHNS and SASEGT. CDR3 length: 14 residues. V was pared by 6 bases and J by 9 bases, with 18 bases between.

The CDR3 region has the DNA TGCGCCAGCAGCCTTATGGACAGGGCCGAGCAGTACTTC. This encodes CASSLMDRAEQYF. The V and J genes are TRBV5-1 and TRBJ2-7; 8 bases fit TRBD1. The CDR3 is 13 residues long. V lost 4 bases to trimming and J lost 6 bases; unmatched junction nucleotides: 6. The V gene's germline CDR1 is SGHRS and CDR2 YFSETQ.

The CDR3 nucleotides read TGCGCCAGCAGCGCCACGTCAGCGAACACTGAAGCTTTCTTT. It translates to CASSATSANTEAFF. The J gene is TRBJ1-1, the V gene TRBV5-1; unclear D gene. Trimming pared 4 bases from V and 1 base from J, leaving 11 bases between. Germline-derived CDR1 and CDR2 are SGHRS and YFSETQ. The CDR3 length is 14 residues.

The chain links TRBV28 to TRBJ1-1; 7 bases fit TRBD1. Per germline, CDR1 MDHEN and CDR2 SYDVKM. The CDR3 is made up of 15 amino acids. Trimming at V came to 1 base and at J to 0 bases, leaving 2 bases not matched to a gene. The chain's CDR3 is CASSLYGQVNTEAFF. CDR3 nucleotides: TGTGCCAGCAGTTTATATGGACAGGTGAACACTGAAGCTTTCTTT.

This sequence joins TRBV27 and TRBJ1-1; 8 bases agree with TRBD1. In germline, CDR1 is MNHEY, CDR2 SMNVEV (reference sequence). The CDR3 length is 14 residues. J gave up 3 bases and V 5 bases, and 5 bases lay outside the gene matches. This CDR3 is CASSPRTGYTEAFF. CDR3 DNA sequence: TGTGCCAGCAGTCCACGGACAGGGTACACTGAAGCTTTCTTT.

This clone showed up just once. The chain combines TRBV6-5 with TRBJ1-2; no reliable D call. V was clipped by 6 bases and J by 0 bases, with 11 bases between them. Germline V gives CDR1 MNHEY, CDR2 SVGAGI. The CDR3 has 14 residues. CDR3 DNA sequence: TGTGCCAGCAGATCCAGCATGGCTAACTATGGCTACACCTTC. This codes for CASRSSMANYGYTF.

The rearrangement links TRBV2 to TRBJ2-2; D unclear. Trimming left V 1 base short and J 6 bases short, with 6 bases between. The length of the CDR3 is 13 residues. Per the germline V gene, CDR1 is SNHLY and CDR2 is FYNNEI. The DNA of the CDR3 is TGTGCCAGCAGTGAAGAACCTCCCGGGGAGCTGTTTTTT. It encodes CASSEEPPGELFF.

CDR3 amino acids: CASSYRRDSPLHF. CDR3 DNA: TGTGCCAGCAGTTACCGTCGGGATTCACCCCTCCACTTT. The rearrangement uses TRBV6-6 and TRBJ1-6; D is undetermined. The CDR3 totals 13 residues. V was cut by 2 bases and J by 8 bases, with 7 bases left in between. Per the germline V gene, CDR1 is MNHNY and CDR2 is SVGAGI (reference sequence).

V is TRBV27 and J is TRBJ2-4; tentatively, D is TRBD2 (5 bases). The CDR3 spans 14 residues. CDR1 and CDR2 (germline): MNHEY, SMNVEV (reference sequence). V lost 5 bases to trimming and J lost 9 bases, with 17 bases between them. The CDR3 sequence is CASSQGTSYGIQYF. The CDR3 DNA is TGTGCCAGCAGTCAAGGTACTAGTTACGGCATTCAGTACTTC.

V usage is TRBV19 and J usage is TRBJ2-7; D gene uncertain. The germline V and J ends were trimmed by 1 base and 3 bases, with 7 bases remaining between them. CDR3 size: 13 residues. CDR1 LNHDA and CDR2 SQIVND come from the germline V gene (reference sequence). CDR3 amino acids: CASSIAPDYEQYF. CDR3 nucleotides: TGTGCCAGTAGTATAGCCCCTGACTACGAGCAGTACTTC.

The rearrangement links TRBV6-1 to TRBJ1-5, with D maybe TRBD1 (5 bases). CDR1 MNHNS and CDR2 SASEGT come from the germline V gene. The V gene lost 4 bases and the J gene lost 0 bases, with 7 bases spanning the gap. The CDR3 length is 14 residues. The DNA for the CDR3 is TGTGCCAGCAGTGTGGACACTAGCAATCAGCCCCAGCATTTT. Residues: CASSVDTSNQPQHF.

The V gene is TRBV5-4, the J gene TRBJ2-2; 12 positions agree with TRBD2. CDR1 is SGHNT and CDR2 is YYREEE in the germline V gene (reference sequence). V dropped 0 bases and J dropped 15; count of bases not matched to a gene: 9. The CDR3 spans 15 residues. This CDR3 is CASSLGSSGRAQVFF. The CDR3 bases are TGTGCCAGCAGCTTGGGTTCTAGCGGGAGGGCCCAAGTGTTTTTT.

The V and J genes are TRBV5-1 and TRBJ2-3, with D maybe TRBD2 (6 bases). This CDR3 is built from 16 residues. Between the trimmed V and J ends, which lost 4 bases and 2 bases, there was a span of 17 bases. The germline V gene encodes CDR1 SGHRS and CDR2 YFSETQ. CDR3 region: CASSDSPGLITDTQYF. CDR3 bases: TGCGCCAGCAGCGATTCGCCGGGACTCATCACAGATACGCAGTATTTT.